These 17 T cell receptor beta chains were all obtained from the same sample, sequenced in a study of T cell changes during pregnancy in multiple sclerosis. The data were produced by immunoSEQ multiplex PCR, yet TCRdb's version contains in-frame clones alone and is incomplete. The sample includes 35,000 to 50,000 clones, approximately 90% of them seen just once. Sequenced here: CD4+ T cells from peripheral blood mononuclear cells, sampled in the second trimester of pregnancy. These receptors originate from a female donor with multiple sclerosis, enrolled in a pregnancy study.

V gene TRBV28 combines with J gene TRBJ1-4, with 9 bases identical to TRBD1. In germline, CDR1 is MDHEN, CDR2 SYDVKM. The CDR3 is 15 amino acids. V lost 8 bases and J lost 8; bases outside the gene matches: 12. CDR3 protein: CASSTWDRVEEKLFF. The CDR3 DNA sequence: TGTGCCAGCTCAACCTGGGACAGGGTCGAGGAAAAACTGTTTTTT.

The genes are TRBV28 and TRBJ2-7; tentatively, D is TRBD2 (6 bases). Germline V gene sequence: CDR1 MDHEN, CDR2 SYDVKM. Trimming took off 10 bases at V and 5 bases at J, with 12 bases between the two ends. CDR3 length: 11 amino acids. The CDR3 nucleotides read TGTGCCACCCGTGGGGGGAACGAGCAGTACTTC. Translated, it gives CATRGGNEQYF.

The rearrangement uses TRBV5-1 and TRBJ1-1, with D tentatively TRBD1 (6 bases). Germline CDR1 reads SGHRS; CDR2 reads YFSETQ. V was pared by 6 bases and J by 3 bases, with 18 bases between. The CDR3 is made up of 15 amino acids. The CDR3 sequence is CASTGAQGADTEAFF. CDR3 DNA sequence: TGCGCCAGCACTGGGGCACAGGGAGCAGACACTGAAGCTTTCTTT.

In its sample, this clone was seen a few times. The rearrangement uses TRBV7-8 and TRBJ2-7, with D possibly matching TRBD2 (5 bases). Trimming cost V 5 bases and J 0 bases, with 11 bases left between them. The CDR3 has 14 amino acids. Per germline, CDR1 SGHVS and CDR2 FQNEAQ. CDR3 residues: CASSGRESSYEQYF. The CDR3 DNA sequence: TGTGCCAGCAGCGGTCGGGAAAGCTCCTACGAGCAGTACTTC.

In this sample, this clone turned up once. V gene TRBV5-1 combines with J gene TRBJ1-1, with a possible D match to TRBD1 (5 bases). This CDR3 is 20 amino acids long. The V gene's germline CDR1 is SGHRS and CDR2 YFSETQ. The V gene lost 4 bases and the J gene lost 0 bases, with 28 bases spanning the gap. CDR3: CASSPAGGGITRTLNTEAFF. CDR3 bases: TGCGCCAGCAGCCCGGCGGGGGGAGGGATCACCCGGACCCTGAACACTGAAGCTTTCTTT.

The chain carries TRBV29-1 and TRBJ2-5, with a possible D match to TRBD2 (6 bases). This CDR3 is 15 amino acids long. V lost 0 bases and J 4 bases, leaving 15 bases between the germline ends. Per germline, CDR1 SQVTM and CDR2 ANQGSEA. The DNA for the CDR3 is TGCAGCGTTGAAGATGCGGGTGGGCGGGGAGAGACCCAGTACTTC. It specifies CSVEDAGGRGETQYF.

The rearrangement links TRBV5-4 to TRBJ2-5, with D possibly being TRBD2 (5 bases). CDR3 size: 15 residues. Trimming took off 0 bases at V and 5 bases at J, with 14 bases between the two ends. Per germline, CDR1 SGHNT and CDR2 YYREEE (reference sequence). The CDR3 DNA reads TGTGCCAGCAGCTTGGCCCGGAGCGGCCTGGAGACCCAGTACTTC. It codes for CASSLARSGLETQYF.

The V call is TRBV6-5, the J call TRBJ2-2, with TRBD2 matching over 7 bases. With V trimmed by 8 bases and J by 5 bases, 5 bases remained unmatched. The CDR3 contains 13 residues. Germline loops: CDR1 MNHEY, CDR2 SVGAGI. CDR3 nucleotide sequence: TGTGCCAGCTTCGCGGGAGTAACCGGGGAGCTGTTTTTT. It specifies CASFAGVTGELFF.

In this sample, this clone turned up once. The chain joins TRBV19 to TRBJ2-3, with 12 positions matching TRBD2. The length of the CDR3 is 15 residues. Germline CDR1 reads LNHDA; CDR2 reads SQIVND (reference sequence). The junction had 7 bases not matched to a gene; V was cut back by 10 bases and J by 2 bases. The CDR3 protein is CATRRTSGVTDTQYF. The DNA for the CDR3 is TGTGCCACCAGAAGGACTAGCGGGGTCACAGATACGCAGTATTTT.

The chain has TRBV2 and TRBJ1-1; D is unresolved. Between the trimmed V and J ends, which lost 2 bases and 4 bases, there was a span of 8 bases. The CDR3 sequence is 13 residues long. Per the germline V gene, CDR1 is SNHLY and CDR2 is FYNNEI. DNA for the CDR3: TGTGCCAGCAGTGAACGGGGTTTCACTGAAGCTTTCTTT. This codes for CASSERGFTEAFF.

The CDR3 bases are TGTGCCAGTAAGGGGGCGGCGGAACTGTTTTTT. It translates to CASKGAAELFF. The gene calls are TRBV28 and TRBJ1-4, with TRBD1 matching 7 bases. V lost 9 bases to trimming and J lost 12 bases; unmatched junction nucleotides: 7. The CDR3 sequence is 11 residues long. Germline assignment: CDR1 MDHEN and CDR2 SYDVKM.

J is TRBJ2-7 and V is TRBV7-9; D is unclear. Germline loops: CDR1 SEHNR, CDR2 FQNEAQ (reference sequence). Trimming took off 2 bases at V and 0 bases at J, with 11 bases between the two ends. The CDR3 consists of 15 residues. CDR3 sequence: CASSLPGLGSYEQYF. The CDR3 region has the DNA TGTGCCAGCAGCTTACCAGGATTGGGCTCCTACGAGCAGTACTTC.

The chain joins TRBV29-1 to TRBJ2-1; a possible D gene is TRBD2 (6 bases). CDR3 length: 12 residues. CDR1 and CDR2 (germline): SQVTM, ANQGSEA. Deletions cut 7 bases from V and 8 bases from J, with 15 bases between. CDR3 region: CSAEGRVDEQFF. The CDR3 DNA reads TGCAGCGCGGAGGGCAGGGTGGATGAGCAGTTCTTC.

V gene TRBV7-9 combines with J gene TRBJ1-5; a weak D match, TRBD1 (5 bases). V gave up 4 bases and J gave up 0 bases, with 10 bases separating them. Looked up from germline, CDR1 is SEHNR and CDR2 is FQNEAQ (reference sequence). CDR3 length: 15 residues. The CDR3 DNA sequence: TGTGCCAGCAGCTCCTCGGGGGTTAGCAATCAGCCCCAGCATTTT. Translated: CASSSSGVSNQPQHF.

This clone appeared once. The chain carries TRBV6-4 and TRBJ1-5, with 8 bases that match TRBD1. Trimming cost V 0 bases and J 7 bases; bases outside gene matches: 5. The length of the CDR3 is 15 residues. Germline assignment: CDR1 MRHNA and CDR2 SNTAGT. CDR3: CASSDSDRERQPQHF. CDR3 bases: TGTGCCAGCAGTGACTCGGACAGGGAGAGACAGCCCCAGCATTTT.

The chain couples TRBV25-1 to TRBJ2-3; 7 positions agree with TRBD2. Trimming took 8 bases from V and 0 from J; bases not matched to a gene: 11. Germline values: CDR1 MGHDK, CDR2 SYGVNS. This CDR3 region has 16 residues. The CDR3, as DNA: TGTGCCAGCGGCCTGGGACTAAGCGGGAGCACAGATACGCAGTATTTT. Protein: CASGLGLSGSTDTQYF.

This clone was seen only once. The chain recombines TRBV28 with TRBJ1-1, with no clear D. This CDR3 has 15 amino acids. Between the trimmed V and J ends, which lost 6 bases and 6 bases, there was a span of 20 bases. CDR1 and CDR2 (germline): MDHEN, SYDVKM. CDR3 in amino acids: CASSPQRGLGSEAFF. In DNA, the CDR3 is TGTGCCAGCAGCCCCCAGCGGGGTTTGGGTTCTGAAGCTTTCTTT. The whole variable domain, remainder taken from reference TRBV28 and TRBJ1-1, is DVKVTQSSRYLVKRTGEKVFLECVQDMDHENMFWYRQDPGLGLRLIYFSYDVKMKEKGDIPEGYSVSREKKERFSLILESASTNQTSMYLCASSPQRGLGSEAFFGQGTRLTVV.